This T cell receptor beta chain was identified during a study of blood T cells in healthy people across ages. A sample-barcoded 5' primer and a J-beta primer mix were used in a second PCR of roughly 7 to 11 cycles. In TCRdb, the 5' RACE reads were re-called with MiXCR into one record per CDR3 protein. Of 790,000 or so distinct CDR3 sequences in the sample, just over 55% were seen once. Broader study findings: Naive T cell percentage by flow cytometry tracked strongly with beta diversity.

In the case of this clonotype: Its specificity is not known.

This CDR3 comprises 14 residues. The germline gives CDR1 LNHNV, CDR2 YYDKDF (reference sequence). Trimming removed 1 base at V and 0 bases at J, with 6 bases between. This TCR was recovered from a man in his forties in good health. The sample comprised blood. The genes are TRBV15 and TRBJ1-2, with D unclear. This CDR3 is CATSRAGSNYGYTF. DNA for the CDR3: TGTGCCACCAGCAGAGCTGGATCTAACTATGGCTACACCTTC.